Here is one TCR beta chain with its context. No antigen is known for it. This record comes from a study of T cell repertoires in cytomegalovirus infection. CDR1 and CDR2 (germline): MGHRA, YSYEKL. The length of the CDR3 is 14 residues. V lost 4 bases and J lost 0, with 7 bases in between. TCRdb fed the reads into MiXCR, producing one record per CDR3 protein. The data show 160,000 or so distinct CDR3 sequences, roughly 21% seen once. The sample in question was CD8+ T cells from cultured PBMCs, obtained from culture after CMV antigen stimulation. The source of this sequence is a human donor in good health (CMV status not recorded). Some clones in this sample may be carry-over from other donors' samples. This chain links TRBV4-1 with TRBJ1-5, with no clear D. CDR3 region: CASSPSFSNQPQHF. The CDR3 DNA is TGCGCCAGCAGCCCCTCATTTAGCAATCAGCCCCAGCATTTT.